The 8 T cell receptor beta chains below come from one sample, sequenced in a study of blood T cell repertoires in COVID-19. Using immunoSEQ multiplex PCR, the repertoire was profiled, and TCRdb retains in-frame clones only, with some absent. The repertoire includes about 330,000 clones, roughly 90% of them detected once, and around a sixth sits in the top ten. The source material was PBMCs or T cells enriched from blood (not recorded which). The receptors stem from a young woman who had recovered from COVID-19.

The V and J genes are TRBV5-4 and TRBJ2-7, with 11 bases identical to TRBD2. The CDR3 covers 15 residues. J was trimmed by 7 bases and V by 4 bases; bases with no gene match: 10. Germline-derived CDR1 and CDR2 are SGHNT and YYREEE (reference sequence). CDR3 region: CASSGNSGGAQEQYF. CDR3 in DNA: TGTGCCAGCAGCGGAAATAGCGGGGGGGCCCAGGAGCAGTACTTC.

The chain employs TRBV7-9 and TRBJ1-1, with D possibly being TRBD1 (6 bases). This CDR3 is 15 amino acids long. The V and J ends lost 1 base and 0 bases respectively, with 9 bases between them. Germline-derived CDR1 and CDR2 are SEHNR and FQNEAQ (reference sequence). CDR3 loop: CASSLGGRLNTEAFF. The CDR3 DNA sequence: TGTGCCAGCAGCTTAGGGGGGCGCCTGAACACTGAAGCTTTCTTT. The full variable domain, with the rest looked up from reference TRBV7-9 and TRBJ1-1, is DTGVSQNPRHKITKRGQNVTFRCDPISEHNRLYWYRQTLGQGPEFLTYFQNEAQLEKSRLLSDRFSAERPKGSFSTLEIQRTEQGDSAMYLCASSLGGRLNTEAFFGQGTRLTVV.

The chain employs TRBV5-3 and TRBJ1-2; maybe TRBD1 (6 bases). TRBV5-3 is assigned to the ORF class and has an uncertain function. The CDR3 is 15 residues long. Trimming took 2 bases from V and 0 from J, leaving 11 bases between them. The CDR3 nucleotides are TGTGCCAGAAGCTTTGACAGGTGCTCTAACTATGGCTACACCTTC. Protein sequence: CARSFDRCSNYGYTF.

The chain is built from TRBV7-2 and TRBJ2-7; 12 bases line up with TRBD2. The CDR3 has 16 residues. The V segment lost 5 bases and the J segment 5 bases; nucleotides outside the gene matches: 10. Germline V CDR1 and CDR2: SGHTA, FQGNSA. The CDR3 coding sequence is TGTGCCAGCAGCCCTAGCGGGAGGGGTGGAGTCGACGAGCAGTACTTC. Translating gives CASSPSGRGGVDEQYF.

CDR3 residues: CASSLAGTRDTEAFF. For the CDR3, the DNA is TGTGCCAGCAGTTTAGCCGGGACACGGGACACTGAAGCTTTCTTT. The genes are TRBV28 and TRBJ1-1, with D tentatively TRBD1 (6 bases). The V and J ends lost 2 bases and 3 bases respectively, with 13 bases between them. The CDR3 has 15 residues. Germline lookup yields CDR1 MDHEN and CDR2 SYDVKM.

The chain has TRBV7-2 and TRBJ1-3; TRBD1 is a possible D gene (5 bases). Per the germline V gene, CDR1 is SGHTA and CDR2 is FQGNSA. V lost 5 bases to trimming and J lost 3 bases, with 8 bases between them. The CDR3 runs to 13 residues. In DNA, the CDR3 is TGTGCCAGCAGCCGCAGGGTTGGAAACACCATATATTTT. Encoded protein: CASSRRVGNTIYF. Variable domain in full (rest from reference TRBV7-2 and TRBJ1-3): GAGVSQSPSNKVTEKGKDVELRCDPISGHTALYWYRQSLGQGLEFLIYFQGNSAPDKSGLPSDRFSAERTGGSVSTLTIQRTQQEDSAVYLCASSRRVGNTIYFGEGSWLTVV.

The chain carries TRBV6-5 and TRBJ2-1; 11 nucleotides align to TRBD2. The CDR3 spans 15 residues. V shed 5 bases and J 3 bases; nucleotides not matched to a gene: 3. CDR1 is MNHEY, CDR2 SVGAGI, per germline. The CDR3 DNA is TGTGCCAGCAGTACCGGGACTAGCGGCTACAATGAGCAGTTCTTC. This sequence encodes CASSTGTSGYNEQFF.

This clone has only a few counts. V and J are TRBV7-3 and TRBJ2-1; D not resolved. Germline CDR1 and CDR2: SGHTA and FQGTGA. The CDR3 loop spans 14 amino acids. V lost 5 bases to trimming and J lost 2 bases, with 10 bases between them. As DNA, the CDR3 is TGTGCCAGCAGCCCCCTTGGGCCCTACAATGAGCAGTTCTTC. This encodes CASSPLGPYNEQFF. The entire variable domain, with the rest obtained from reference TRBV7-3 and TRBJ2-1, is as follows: GAGVSQTPSNKVTEKGKYVELRCDPISGHTALYWYRQSLGQGPEFLIYFQGTGAADDSGLPNDRFFAVRPEGSVSTLKIQRTERGDSAVYLCASSPLGPYNEQFFGPGTRLTVL.